The 10 T cell receptor beta chains reported below all come from one sample, sequenced in a study of regulatory T cells in long-lasting Graves disease (dated by TCRdb to about 2021). In light of the paper, this sample's time point label describes: persistent/refractory GD, antithyroid drugs over 5 years with positive TRAb. For both TCR sequencing and RNA sequencing, RNA was extracted from PBMCs using TRIzol. The method was multiplex PCR. The listed sequencing device is Illumina HiSeq 4000. CDR3 regions were amplified by Arm-PCR with iRepertoire HTBI primers to construct TCR beta libraries. TCRdb cleaned the public reads at Q25 with fastp, built clones with MiXCR and kept in-frame beta chains. Rows matching on CDR3 protein sequence are summarized as one entry with the most common DNA and genes. Within this sample are about 460,000 distinct CDR3 sequences, with around a fifth of them counted one time only. The top ten clonotypes cover roughly 14% of the sample.

The sample here was peripheral blood mononuclear cells (PBMCs), taken when the disease was refractory, from a patient treated with antithyroid drugs. The source of these receptors is a female donor with Graves disease.

This clonotype was counted at least ten times. The gene calls are TRBV24-1 and TRBJ1-2; TRBD1 matches at 9 bases. The CDR3 contains 15 residues. In germline, CDR1 is KGHDR, CDR2 SFDVKD. Losses at the gene ends were 12 bases for V and 6 bases for J; bases not matched to a gene: 16. The DNA for the CDR3 is TGTGCCCCTTCGGGACAGGGTCGGAGGAATCATGGCTACACCTTC. This encodes CAPSGQGRRNHGYTF.

In this sample, this clonotype turned up a few times. The chain couples TRBV5-4 to TRBJ1-1; 7 bases line up with TRBD1. This CDR3 is built from 15 residues. The V and J ends lost 1 base and 2 bases, in that order; junction bases with no gene match: 5. Germline loops: CDR1 SGHNT, CDR2 YYREEE (reference sequence). CDR3 protein: CASSLWRGRNTEAFF. CDR3 nucleotides: TGTGCCAGCAGCTTGTGGAGGGGGCGAAACACTGAAGCTTTCTTT. The variable domain in full, with the rest retrieved from reference TRBV5-4 and TRBJ1-1, is ETGVTQSPTHLIKTRGQQVTLRCSSQSGHNTVSWYQQALGQGPQFIFQYYREEENGRGNFPPRFSGLQFPNYSSELNVNALELDDSALYLCASSLWRGRNTEAFFGQGTRLTVV.

This clonotype was counted ten times or more. The chain carries TRBV24-1 and TRBJ1-2, with D possibly being TRBD1 (5 bases). The CDR3 loop spans 13 amino acids. Germline CDR1 and CDR2: KGHDR and SFDVKD. V lost 6 bases and J 4 bases, leaving 11 bases between the germline ends. CDR3 protein: CATSPGGSYGYTF. The CDR3 DNA reads TGTGCCACCAGTCCTGGGGGGAGCTATGGCTACACCTTC.

J is TRBJ2-1 and V is TRBV2; possible D gene TRBD1, 5 bases. Per the germline V gene, CDR1 is SNHLY and CDR2 is FYNNEI. The CDR3 is made up of 14 amino acids. Trimming took off 1 base at V and 3 bases at J, with 7 bases between the two ends. CDR3 amino acids: CASSEVGHYNEQFF. CDR3 bases: TGTGCCAGCAGTGAAGTGGGGCACTACAATGAGCAGTTCTTC.

This clonotype has only a few counts. The CDR3 nucleotides are TGTGCCAGCAGCTCGGCAGGGATCTACGAGCAGTACTTC. Protein product: CASSSAGIYEQYF. The genes are TRBV7-9 and TRBJ2-7; weak D call: TRBD1 (5 bases). Germline V gives CDR1 SEHNR, CDR2 FQNEAQ (reference sequence). Between the trimmed V and J ends, which lost 4 bases and 3 bases, there was a span of 10 bases. CDR3 size: 13 residues.

The chain recombines TRBV10-3 with TRBJ2-7; a possible D gene is TRBD1 (5 bases). The CDR3 loop spans 14 amino acids. Germline V gene data show CDR1 as ENHRY and CDR2 as SYGVKD. V was clipped by 0 bases and J by 2 bases, with 8 bases between them. CDR3 protein: CAISESMDTYEQYF. CDR3 DNA sequence: TGTGCCATCAGTGAGTCTATGGACACCTACGAGCAGTACTTC.

The chain employs TRBV9 and TRBJ2-1, with 9 bases matching TRBD2. Trimming at V came to 2 bases and at J to 8 bases, leaving 14 bases not matched to a gene. The CDR3 runs 17 residues. Germline CDR1 is SGDLS and CDR2 is YYNGEE. The CDR3 sequence: CASSVQGGGGAWDEQFF. Written as DNA, the CDR3 is TGTGCCAGCAGCGTCCAGGGTGGCGGGGGGGCGTGGGATGAGCAGTTCTTC.

This clonotype was seen more than once but under ten times. V gene TRBV7-3 combines with J gene TRBJ1-2; maybe TRBD1 (5 bases). Looked up from germline, CDR1 is SGHTA and CDR2 is FQGTGA. The CDR3 runs to 15 residues. Trimming took off 5 bases at V and 3 bases at J, with 16 bases between the two ends. CDR3 sequence reads: CASSPGDGPYYGYTF. The CDR3 DNA reads TGTGCCAGCAGCCCGGGGGACGGCCCATACTATGGCTACACCTTC.

The chain is built from TRBV28 and TRBJ2-7, with 9 positions matching TRBD2. The V gene's germline CDR1 is MDHEN and CDR2 SYDVKM. The CDR3 is 16 residues long. Trimming removed 6 bases from V and 2 bases from J; junction bases left unmatched: 11. The CDR3 bases are TGTGCCAGCAGCCTTAGGTTTCGCGGGAGGGCCTACGAGCAGTACTTC. Translating gives CASSLRFRGRAYEQYF.

This clonotype was seen at least ten times. This chain joins TRBV29-1 and TRBJ1-2; 7 bases are a match to TRBD1. This CDR3 has 12 residues. Germline V gene sequence: CDR1 SQVTM, CDR2 ANQGSEA. V trimming: 3 bases; J trimming: 3 bases; junction bases outside the gene matches: 1. This CDR3 reads CSVDGQDYGYTF. CDR3 DNA: TGCAGCGTTGATGGACAGGACTATGGCTACACCTTC.